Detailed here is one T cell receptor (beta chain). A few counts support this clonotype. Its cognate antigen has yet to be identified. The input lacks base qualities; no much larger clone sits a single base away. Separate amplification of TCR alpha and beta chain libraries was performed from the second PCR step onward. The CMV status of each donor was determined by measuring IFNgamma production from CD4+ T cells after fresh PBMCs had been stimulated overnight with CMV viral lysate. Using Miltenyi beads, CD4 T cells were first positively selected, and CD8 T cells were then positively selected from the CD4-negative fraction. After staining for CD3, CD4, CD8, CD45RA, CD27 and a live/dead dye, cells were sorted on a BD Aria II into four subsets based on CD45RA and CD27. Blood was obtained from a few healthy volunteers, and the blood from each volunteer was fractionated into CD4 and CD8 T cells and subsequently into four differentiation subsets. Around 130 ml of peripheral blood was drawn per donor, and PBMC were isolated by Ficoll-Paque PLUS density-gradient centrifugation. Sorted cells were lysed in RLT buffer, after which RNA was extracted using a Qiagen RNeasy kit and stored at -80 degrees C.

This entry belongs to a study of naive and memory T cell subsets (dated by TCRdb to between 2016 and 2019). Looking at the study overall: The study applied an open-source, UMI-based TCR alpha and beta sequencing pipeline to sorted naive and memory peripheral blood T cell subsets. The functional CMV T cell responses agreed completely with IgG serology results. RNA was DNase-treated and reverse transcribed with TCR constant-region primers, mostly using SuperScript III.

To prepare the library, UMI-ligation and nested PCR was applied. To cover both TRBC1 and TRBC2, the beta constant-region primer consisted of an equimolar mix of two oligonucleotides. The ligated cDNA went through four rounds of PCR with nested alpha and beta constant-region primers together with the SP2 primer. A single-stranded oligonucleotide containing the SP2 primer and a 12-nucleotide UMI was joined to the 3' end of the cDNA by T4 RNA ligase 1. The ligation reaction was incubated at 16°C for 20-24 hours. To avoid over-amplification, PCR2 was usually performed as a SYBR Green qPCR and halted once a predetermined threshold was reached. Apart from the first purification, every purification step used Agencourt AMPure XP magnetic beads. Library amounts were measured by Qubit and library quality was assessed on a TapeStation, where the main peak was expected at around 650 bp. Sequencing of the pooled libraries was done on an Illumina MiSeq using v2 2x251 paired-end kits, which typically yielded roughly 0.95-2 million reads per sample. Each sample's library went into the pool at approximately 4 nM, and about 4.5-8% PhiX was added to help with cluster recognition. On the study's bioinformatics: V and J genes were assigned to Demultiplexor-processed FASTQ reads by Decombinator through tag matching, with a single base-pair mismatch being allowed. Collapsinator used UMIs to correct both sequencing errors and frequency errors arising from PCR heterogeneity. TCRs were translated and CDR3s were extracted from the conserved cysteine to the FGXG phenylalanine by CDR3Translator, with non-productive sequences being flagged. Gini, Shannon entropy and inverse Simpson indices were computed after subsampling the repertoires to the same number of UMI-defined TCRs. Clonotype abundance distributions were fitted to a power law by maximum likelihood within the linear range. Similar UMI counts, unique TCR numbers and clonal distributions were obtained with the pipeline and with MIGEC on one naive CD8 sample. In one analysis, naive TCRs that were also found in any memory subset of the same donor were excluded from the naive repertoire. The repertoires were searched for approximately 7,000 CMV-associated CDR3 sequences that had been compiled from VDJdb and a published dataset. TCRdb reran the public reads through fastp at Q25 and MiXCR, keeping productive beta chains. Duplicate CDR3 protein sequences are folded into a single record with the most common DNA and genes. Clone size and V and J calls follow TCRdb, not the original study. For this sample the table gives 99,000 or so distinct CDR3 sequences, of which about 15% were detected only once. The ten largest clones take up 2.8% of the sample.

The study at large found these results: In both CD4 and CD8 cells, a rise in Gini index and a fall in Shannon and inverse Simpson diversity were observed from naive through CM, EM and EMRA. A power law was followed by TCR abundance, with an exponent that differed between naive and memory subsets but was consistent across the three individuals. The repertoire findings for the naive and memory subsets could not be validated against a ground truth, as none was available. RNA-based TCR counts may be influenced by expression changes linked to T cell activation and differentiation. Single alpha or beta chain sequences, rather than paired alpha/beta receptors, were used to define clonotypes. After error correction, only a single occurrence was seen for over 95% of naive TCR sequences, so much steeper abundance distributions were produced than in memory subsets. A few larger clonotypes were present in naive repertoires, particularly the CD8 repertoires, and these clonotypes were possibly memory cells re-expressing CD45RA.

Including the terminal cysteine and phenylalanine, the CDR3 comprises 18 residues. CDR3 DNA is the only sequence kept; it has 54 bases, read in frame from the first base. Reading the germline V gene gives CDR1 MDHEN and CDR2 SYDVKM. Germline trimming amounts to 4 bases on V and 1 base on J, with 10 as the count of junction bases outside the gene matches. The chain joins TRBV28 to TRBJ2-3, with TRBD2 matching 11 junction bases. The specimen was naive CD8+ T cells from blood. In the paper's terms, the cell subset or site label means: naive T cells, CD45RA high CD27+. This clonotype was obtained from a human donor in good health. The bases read TGTGCCAGCAGTTCCCCCTGGGGTAGCGGGGGGGGCACAGATACGCAGTATTTT. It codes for CASSSPWGSGGGTDTQYF.